The subject of this entry is one T cell receptor beta chain. Only in-frame clones appear in the TCRdb table, and some are missing; sequencing was by immunoSEQ multiplex PCR. The sample holds more than 25,000 clones, 80% to 90% seen once. These data belong to a study of T cell changes during pregnancy in multiple sclerosis. The CDR3 runs 17 residues. Trimming cost V 1 base and J 2 bases; bases outside gene matches: 7. The germline CDR1 and CDR2 sequences are LNHDA and SQIVND (reference sequence). V and J are TRBV19 and TRBJ1-1; the match to TRBD1 covers 10 bases. This TCR came from a female donor with multiple sclerosis, enrolled in a pregnancy study. The material sequenced was CD8+ T cells from peripheral blood mononuclear cells, taken in the third trimester of pregnancy. The CDR3 sequence is CASSIGSGTGVNTEAFF. The CDR3 DNA is TGTGCCAGTAGTATAGGGTCCGGGACAGGGGTTAACACTGAAGCTTTCTTT.